This T cell receptor (beta chain) was recovered during a study of shared clonotypes between healthy human individuals. Study-wide results and caveats: Clonotype sharing among donors, it was expected, would be affected by sequencing depth.

Details on this clone: The antigen is not known.

Ten immunoSEQ deep assay plates were used to sequence unsorted PBMC DNA. Some clones are missing from TCRdb's copy, which holds only in-frame ones; the method was immunoSEQ multiplex PCR. The sample includes hundreds of thousands of clones, around 75% of them seen just once. V lost 4 bases and J 0 bases, leaving 12 bases between the germline ends. This CDR3 spans 16 amino acids. Germline lookup yields CDR1 SGHTA and CDR2 FQGNSA. The origin of this receptor is a middle-aged woman in good health. Some clones in this sample may be carry-over from other donors' samples. The sequencing input was PBMCs. The rearrangement uses TRBV7-2 and TRBJ2-2, with D perhaps matching TRBD1 (5 bases). CDR3 DNA: TGTGCCAGCAGCTCCAACAGGTTCGCGAACACCGGGGAGCTGTTTTTT. It encodes CASSSNRFANTGELFF.